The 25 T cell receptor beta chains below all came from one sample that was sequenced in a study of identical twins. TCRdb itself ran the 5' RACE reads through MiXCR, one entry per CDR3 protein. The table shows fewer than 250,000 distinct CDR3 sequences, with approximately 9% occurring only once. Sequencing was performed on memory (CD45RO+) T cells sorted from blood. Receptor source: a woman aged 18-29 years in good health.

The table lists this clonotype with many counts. The CDR3 coding sequence is TGCGCCAGCAGCTTCACCGGGACAATGTTATACGAGCAGTACTTC. Translating it yields CASSFTGTMLYEQYF. V usage is TRBV5-1 and J usage is TRBJ2-7; D may be TRBD1 (6 bases). The CDR3 consists of 15 residues. V shed 2 bases and J shed 4 bases, with 16 bases lying between them. The germline gives CDR1 SGHRS, CDR2 YFSETQ.

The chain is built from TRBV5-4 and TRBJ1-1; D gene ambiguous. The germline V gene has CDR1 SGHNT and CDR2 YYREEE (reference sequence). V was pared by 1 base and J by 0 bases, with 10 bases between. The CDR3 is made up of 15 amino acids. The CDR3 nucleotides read TGTGCCAGCAGCTTGAACGGGGTGCTGAACACTGAAGCTTTCTTT. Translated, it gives CASSLNGVLNTEAFF.

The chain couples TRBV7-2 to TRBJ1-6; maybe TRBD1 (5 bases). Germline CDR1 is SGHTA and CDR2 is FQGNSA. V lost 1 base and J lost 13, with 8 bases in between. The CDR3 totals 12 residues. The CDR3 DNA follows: TGTGCCAGCAGCTTAGATGGGGGGCCCCTCCACTTT. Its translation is CASSLDGGPLHF. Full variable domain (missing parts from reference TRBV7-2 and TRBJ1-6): GAGVSQSPSNKVTEKGKDVELRCDPISGHTALYWYRQSLGQGLEFLIYFQGNSAPDKSGLPSDRFSAERTGGSVSTLTIQRTQQEDSAVYLCASSLDGGPLHFGNGTRLTVT.

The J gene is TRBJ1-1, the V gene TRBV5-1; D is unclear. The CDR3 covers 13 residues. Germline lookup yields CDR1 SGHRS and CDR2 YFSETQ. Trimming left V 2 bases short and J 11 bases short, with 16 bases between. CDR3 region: CASSLGRENEAFF. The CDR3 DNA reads TGCGCCAGCAGCTTAGGCCGGGAGAACGAGGCTTTCTTT. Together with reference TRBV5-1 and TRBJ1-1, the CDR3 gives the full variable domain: KAGVTQTPRYLIKTRGQQVTLSCSPISGHRSVSWYQQTPGQGLQFLFEYFSETQRNKGNFPGRFSGRQFSNSRSEMNVSTLELGDSALYLCASSLGRENEAFFGQGTRLTVV.

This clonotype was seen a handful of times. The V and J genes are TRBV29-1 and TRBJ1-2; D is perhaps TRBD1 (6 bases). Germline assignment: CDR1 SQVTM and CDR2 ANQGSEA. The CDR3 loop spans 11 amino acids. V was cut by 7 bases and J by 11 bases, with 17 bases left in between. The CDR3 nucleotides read TGCAGCGGAAACCTACAGGGCGGGTACACCTTC. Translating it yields CSGNLQGGYTF.

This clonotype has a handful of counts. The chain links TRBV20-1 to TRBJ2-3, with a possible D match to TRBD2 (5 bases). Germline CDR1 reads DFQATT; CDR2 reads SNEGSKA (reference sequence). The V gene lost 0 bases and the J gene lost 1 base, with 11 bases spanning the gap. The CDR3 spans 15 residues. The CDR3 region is CSARDPTSGTDTQYF. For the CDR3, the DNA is TGCAGTGCTAGAGATCCCACTAGTGGCACAGATACGCAGTATTTT.

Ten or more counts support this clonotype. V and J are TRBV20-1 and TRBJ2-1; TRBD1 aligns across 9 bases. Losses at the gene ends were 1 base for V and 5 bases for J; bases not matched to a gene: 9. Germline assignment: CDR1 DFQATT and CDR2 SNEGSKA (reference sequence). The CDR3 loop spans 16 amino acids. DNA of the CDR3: TGCAGTGCTAGAGTCCGCGACAGGGGGAAAAACAATGAGCAGTTCTTC. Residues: CSARVRDRGKNNEQFF.

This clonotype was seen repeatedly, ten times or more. The CDR3 DNA sequence: TGTGCCAGCAGTGAGGGGACCTGGGCTAACTATGGCTACACCTTC. Translating it yields CASSEGTWANYGYTF. The chain is built from TRBV2 and TRBJ1-2; a weak D match, TRBD1 (5 bases). Per the germline V gene, CDR1 is SNHLY and CDR2 is FYNNEI. This CDR3 has 15 residues. The V and J ends lost 3 bases and 0 bases respectively, with 11 bases between them. Complete variable domain (other parts from reference TRBV2 and TRBJ1-2): EPEVTQTPSHQVTQMGQEVILRCVPISNHLYFYWYRQILGQKVEFLVSFYNNEISEKSEIFDDQFSVERPDGSNFTLKIRSTKLEDSAMYFCASSEGTWANYGYTFGSGTRLTVV.

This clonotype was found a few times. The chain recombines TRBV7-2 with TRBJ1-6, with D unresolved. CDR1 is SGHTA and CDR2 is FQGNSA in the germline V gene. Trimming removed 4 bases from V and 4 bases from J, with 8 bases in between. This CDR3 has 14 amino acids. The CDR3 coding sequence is TGTGCCAGCAGCTCCGGGCCTTATAATTCACCCCTCCACTTT. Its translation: CASSSGPYNSPLHF. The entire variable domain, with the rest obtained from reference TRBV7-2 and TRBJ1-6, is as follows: GAGVSQSPSNKVTEKGKDVELRCDPISGHTALYWYRQSLGQGLEFLIYFQGNSAPDKSGLPSDRFSAERTGGSVSTLTIQRTQQEDSAVYLCASSSGPYNSPLHFGNGTRLTVT.

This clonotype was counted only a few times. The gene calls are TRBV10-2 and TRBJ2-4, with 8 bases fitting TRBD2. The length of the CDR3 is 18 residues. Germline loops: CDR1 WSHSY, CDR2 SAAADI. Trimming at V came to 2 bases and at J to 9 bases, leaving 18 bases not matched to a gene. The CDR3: CASSERDGLATTKAIQYF. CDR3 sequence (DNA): TGCGCCAGCAGTGAGAGGGATGGACTAGCTACCACAAAAGCCATTCAGTACTTC.

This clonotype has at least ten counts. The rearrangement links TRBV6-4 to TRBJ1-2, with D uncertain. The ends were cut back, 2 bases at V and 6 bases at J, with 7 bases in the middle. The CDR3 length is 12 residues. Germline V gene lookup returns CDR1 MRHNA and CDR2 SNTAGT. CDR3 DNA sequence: TGTGCCAGCAGTGACGGGCGTCATGGCTACACCTTC. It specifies CASSDGRHGYTF.

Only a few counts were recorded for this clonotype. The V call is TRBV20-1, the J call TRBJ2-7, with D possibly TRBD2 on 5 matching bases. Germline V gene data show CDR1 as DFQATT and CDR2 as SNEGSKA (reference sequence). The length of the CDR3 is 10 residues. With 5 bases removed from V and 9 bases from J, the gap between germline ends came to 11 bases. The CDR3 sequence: CSAEREGQYF. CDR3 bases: TGCAGTGCTGAACGAGAGGGGCAGTACTTC.

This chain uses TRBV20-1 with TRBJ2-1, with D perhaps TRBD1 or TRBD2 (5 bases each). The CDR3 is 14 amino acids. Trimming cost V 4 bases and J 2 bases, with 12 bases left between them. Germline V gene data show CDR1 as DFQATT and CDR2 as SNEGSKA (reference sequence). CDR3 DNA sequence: TGCAGTGCTAAGGGACGGAGGACCTACAATGAGCAGTTCTTC. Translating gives CSAKGRRTYNEQFF.

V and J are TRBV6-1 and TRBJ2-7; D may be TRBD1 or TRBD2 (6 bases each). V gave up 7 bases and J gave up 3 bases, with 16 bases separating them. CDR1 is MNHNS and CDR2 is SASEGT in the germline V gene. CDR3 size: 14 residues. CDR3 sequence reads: CASTVGGPVYEQYF. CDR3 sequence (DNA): TGTGCCAGCACCGTTGGGGGGCCCGTCTACGAGCAGTACTTC.

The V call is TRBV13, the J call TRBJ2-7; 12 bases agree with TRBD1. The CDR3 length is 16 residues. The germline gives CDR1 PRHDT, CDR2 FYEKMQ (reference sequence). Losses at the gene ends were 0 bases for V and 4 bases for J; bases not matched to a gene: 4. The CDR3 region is CASSLGEGQGAYEQYF. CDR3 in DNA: TGTGCCAGCAGCTTAGGCGAGGGACAGGGGGCTTACGAGCAGTACTTC. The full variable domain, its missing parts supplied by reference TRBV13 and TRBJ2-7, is AAGVIQSPRHLIKEKRETATLKCYPIPRHDTVYWYQQGPGQDPQFLISFYEKMQSDKGSIPDRFSAQQFSDYHSELNMSSLELGDSALYFCASSLGEGQGAYEQYFGPGTRLTVT.

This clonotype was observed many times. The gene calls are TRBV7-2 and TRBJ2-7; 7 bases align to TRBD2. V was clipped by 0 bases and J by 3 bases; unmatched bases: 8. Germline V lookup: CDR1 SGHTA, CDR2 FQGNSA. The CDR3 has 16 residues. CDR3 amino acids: CASSLAGSSGGYEQYF. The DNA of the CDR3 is TGTGCCAGCAGCTTAGCTGGGTCTAGCGGTGGCTACGAGCAGTACTTC. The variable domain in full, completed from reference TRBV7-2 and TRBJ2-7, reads GAGVSQSPSNKVTEKGKDVELRCDPISGHTALYWYRQSLGQGLEFLIYFQGNSAPDKSGLPSDRFSAERTGGSVSTLTIQRTQQEDSAVYLCASSLAGSSGGYEQYFGPGTRLTVT.

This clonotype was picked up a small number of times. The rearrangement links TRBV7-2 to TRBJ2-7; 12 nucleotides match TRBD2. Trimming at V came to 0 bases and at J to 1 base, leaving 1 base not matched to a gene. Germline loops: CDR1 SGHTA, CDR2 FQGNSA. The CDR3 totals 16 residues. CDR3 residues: CASSLAGLAGSYEQYF. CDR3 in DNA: TGTGCCAGCAGCTTAGCGGGACTAGCGGGTTCCTACGAGCAGTACTTC.

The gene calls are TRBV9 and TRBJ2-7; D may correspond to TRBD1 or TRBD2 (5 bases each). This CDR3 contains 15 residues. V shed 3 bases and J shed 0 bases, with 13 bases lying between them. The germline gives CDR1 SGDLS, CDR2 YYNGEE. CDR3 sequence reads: CASSGRDPLSYEQYF. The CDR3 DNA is TGTGCCAGCAGCGGAAGGGACCCCCTCTCCTACGAGCAGTACTTC.

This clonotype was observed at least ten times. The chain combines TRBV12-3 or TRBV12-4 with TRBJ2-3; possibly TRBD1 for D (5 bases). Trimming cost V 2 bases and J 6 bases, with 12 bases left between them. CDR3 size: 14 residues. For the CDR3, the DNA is TGTGCCAGCAGTTTAAGAAGGGGAACGGATACGCAGTATTTT. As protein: CASSLRRGTDTQYF.

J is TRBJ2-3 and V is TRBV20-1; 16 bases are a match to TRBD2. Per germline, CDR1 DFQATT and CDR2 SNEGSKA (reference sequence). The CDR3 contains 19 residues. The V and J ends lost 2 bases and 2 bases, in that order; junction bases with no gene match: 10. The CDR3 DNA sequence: TGCAGTGCTAGACTCGAGGTGGGACTAGCGGGAGGGATCACAGATACGCAGTATTTT. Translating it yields CSARLEVGLAGGITDTQYF.

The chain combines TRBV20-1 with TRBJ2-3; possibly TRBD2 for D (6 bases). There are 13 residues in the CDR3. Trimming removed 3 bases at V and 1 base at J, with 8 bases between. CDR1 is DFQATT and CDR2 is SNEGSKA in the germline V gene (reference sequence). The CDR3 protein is CSARSSGTDTQYF. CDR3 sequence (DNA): TGCAGTGCTAGGTCTAGCGGCACAGATACGCAGTATTTT.

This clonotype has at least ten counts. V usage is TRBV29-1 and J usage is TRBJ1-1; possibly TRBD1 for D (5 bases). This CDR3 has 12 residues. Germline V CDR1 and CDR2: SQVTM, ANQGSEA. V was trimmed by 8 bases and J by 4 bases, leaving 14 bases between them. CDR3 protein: CSSSRGGTEAFF. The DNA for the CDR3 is TGCAGCTCCTCCCGGGGGGGCACTGAAGCTTTCTTT.

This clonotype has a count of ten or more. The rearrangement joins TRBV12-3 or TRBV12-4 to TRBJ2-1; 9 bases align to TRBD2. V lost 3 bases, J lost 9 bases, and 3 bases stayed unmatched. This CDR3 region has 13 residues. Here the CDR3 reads CASSFIAGAEQFF. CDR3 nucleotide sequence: TGTGCCAGCAGTTTTATAGCGGGGGCTGAGCAGTTCTTC.

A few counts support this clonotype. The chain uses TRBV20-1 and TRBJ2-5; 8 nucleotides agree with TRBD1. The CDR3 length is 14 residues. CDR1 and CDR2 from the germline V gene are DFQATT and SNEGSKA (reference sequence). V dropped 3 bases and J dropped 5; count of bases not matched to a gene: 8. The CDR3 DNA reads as TGCAGTGCTAGGGCAGGGGGCGCCCGGGAGACCCAGTACTTC. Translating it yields CSARAGGARETQYF.

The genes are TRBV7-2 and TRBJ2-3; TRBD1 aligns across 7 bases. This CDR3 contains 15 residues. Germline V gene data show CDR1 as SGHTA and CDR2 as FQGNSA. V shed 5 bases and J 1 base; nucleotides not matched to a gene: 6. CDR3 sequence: CASSPQGVGTDTQYF. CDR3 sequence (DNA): TGTGCCAGCAGCCCGCAGGGGGTTGGCACAGATACGCAGTATTTT.